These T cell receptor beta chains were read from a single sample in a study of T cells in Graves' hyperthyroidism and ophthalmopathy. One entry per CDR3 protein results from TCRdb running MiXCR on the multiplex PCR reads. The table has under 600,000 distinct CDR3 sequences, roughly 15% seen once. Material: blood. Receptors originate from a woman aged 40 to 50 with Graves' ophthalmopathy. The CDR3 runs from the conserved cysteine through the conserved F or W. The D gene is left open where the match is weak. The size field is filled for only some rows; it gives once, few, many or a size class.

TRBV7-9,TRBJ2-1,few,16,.,TGTGCCAGCACCTTCACCGGGACAAGTTATTACAATGAGCAGTTCTTC,CASTFTGTSYYNEQFF
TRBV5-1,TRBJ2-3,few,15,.,TGCGCCGGCAGCTTGGACAGAAGCAACACAGATACGCAGTATTTT,CAGSLDRSNTDTQYF
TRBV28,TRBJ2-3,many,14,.,TGTGCCAGCAGATTAACGACAAGCACAGATACGCAGTATTTT,CASRLTTSTDTQYF
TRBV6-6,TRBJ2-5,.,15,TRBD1,TGTGCCAGCAGTTACTCGACCAGGGGGCGGGAGACCCAGTACTTC,CASSYSTRGRETQYF
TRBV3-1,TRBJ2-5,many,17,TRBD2,TGTGCCAGCAGCCCCCAACTAGCGAGAAAGTCCCAAGAGACCCAGTACTTC,CASSPQLARKSQETQYF
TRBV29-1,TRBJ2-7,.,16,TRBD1,TGCAGCGTTGAAGGGGTACGGGGACAGGGTTCCTACGAGCAGTACTTC,CSVEGVRGQGSYEQYF
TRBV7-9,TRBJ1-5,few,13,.,TGTGCCAGCAGCTTAGGCCTGGCCCAGCCCCAGCATTTT,CASSLGLAQPQHF
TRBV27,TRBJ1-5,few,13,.,TGTGCCAGCAGTTACGAGACGGGTCAGCCCCAGCATTTT,CASSYETGQPQHF
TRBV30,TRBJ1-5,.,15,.,TGTGCCTGGGGGGTGGCAGGGGCGATCAATCAGCCCCAGCATTTT,CAWGVAGAINQPQHF
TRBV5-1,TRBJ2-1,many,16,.,TGCGCCAGCAGCTTCCGGGGTAACGATAACTACAATGAGCAGTTCTTC,CASSFRGNDNYNEQFF
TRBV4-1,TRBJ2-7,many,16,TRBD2,TGCGCCAGCAGCCGCACCGGGACTAGCGGGAAAATCGAGCAGTACTTC,CASSRTGTSGKIEQYF
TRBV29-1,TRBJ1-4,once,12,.,TGCAGCGTAGCGGCTACAGACGGAAAACTGTTTTTT,CSVAATDGKLFF
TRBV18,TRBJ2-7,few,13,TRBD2,TGTGCCAGCTCGAAGACCCGGGGGGTCGAGCAGTACTTC,CASSKTRGVEQYF
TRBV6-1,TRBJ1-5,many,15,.,TGTGCCAGCAGACCCGCGAACACCGAATCGCAGCCCCAGCATTTT,CASRPANTESQPQHF
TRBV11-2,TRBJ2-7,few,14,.,TGTGCCAGCAGCTTAGCTCCTCACACCTACGAGCAGTACTTC,CASSLAPHTYEQYF
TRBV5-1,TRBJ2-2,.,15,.,TGCGCCAGCAGCTTGGACTCCCGCCTCACCGGGGAGCTGTTTTTT,CASSLDSRLTGELFF
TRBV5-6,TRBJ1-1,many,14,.,TGTGCCAGCAGCTTGGGGCAGAAGAACACTGAAGCTTTCTTT,CASSLGQKNTEAFF
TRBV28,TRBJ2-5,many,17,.,TGTGCCAGCAGTTTATTGTCGGCAGGGGAAGTCGAAGAGACCCAGTACTTC,CASSLLSAGEVEETQYF
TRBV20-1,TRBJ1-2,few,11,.,TGCAGTGCTAGAGCCACCCGGGGCTACACCTTC,CSARATRGYTF
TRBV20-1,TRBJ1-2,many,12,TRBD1,TGCAGTTATAGGGGGCCGAACTATGGCTACACCTTC,CSYRGPNYGYTF
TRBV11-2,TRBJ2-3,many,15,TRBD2,TGTGCCAGCAGCCAAAGCGGGGGGATATCAGATACGCAGTATTTT,CASSQSGGISDTQYF
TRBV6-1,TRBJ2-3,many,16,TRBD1,TGTGCCAGCAGGGACTCGGACAGGGTGAGCACAGATACGCAGTATTTT,CASRDSDRVSTDTQYF
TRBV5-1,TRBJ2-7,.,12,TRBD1,TGCGCCAGCAGCACCGACAGGGGCGAGCAGTACTTC,CASSTDRGEQYF
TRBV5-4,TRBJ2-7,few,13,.,TGTGCCAGCAACGAAAGGGATTCCTACGAGCAGTACTTC,CASNERDSYEQYF
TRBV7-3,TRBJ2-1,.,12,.,TGTGCCAGCAGCCCAAACTTTAATGAGCAGTTCTTC,CASSPNFNEQFF
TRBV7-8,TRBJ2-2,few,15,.,TGTGCCAGCAGCTCAGTAGGGGTGCAGTACAGGGAGCTGTTTTTT,CASSSVGVQYRELFF
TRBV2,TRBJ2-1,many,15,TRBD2,TGTGCCAGCAGTGATTGGCTAGCGGGAGGGCGCGAGCAGTTCTTC,CASSDWLAGGREQFF
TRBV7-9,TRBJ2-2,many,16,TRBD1,TGTGCCAGCAGCAACCGACAGGGGCCGAACACCGGGGAGCTGTTTTTT,CASSNRQGPNTGELFF
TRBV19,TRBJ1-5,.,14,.,TGTGCCAGTAGTATTAGAACAGCAGATCAGCCCCAGCATTTT,CASSIRTADQPQHF
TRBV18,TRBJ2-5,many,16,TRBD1,TGTGCCAGCTCAGCAGCACCCGGGACAGGGTTGGAGACCCAGTACTTC,CASSAAPGTGLETQYF
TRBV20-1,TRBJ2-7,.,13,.,TGCAACGCTCGAGCCACAAGCTCCTACGAGCAGTACTTC,CNARATSSYEQYF
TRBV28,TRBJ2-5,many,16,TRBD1,TGTGCCAGCAGGGGGGACAGCCTAGAGGCCGGAGAGACCCAGTACTTC,CASRGDSLEAGETQYF
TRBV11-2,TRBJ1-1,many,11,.,TGTGCCAGCAGTCGGGCCCTCGAAGCTTTCTTT,CASSRALEAFF
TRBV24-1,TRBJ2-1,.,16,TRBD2,TGTGCCACCAGTGATATTGCTAGCGGGACGGCAAATGAGCAGTTCTTC,CATSDIASGTANEQFF
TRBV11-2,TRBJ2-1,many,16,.,TGTGCCAGCAGCCGACTTCAGGGCGGGAAGTACAATGAGCAGTTCTTC,CASSRLQGGKYNEQFF
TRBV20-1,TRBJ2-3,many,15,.,TGCAGTGCTAGACCGCAGGGATGGGGCACAGATACGCAGTATTTT,CSARPQGWGTDTQYF
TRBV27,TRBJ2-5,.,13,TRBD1,TGTGCCAGCAGTCGACAGGGGGGAGAGACCCAGTACTTC,CASSRQGGETQYF
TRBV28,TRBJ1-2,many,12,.,TGTGCCAGCAGACCCGGGACCTATGGCTACACCTTC,CASRPGTYGYTF
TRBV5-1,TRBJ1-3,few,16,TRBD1,TGCGCCAGCAGCCAGGACAGGGTCTCCTCTGGAAACACCATATATTTT,CASSQDRVSSGNTIYF
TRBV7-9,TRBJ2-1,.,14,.,TGTGCCAGCAGGGACAGACTGTACCCCAATGAGCAGTTCTTC,CASRDRLYPNEQFF
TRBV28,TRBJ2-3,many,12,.,TGTGCCAGCAGGGCGGGCACAGATACGCAGTATTTT,CASRAGTDTQYF
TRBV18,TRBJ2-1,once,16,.,TGTGCCAGCTCACCACCCTCCCAGGGCTCCTACAATGAGCAGTTCTTC,CASSPPSQGSYNEQFF
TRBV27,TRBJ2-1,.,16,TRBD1,TGTGCCAGCAGTTCAAGACAGGGGGGAATCGGGAATGAGCAGTTCTTC,CASSSRQGGIGNEQFF
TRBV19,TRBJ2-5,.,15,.,TGTGCCAGTAGTACATCGGGGGCTATTGGAGAGACCCAGTACTTC,CASSTSGAIGETQYF
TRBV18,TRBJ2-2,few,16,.,TGTGCCAGCTCACCAACGATTCAGGGCCGGGCCGGGGAGCTGTTTTTT,CASSPTIQGRAGELFF
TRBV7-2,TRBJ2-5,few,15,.,TGTGCCAGCACGCCCCCGACCGGGCTGGGGGAGACCCAGTACTTC,CASTPPTGLGETQYF
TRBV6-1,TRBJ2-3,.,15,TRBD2,TGTGCCAGCACCCCGATAGCGGGAGCTGTAGATACGCAGTATTTT,CASTPIAGAVDTQYF
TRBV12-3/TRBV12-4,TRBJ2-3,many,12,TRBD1,TGTGCCAGCAGCAGGGGGACAGATACGCAGTATTTT,CASSRGTDTQYF
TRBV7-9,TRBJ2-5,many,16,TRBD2,TGTGCCAGCAGCTTTGGCGGACTAGCGGGTTGGGAGACCCAGTACTTC,CASSFGGLAGWETQYF
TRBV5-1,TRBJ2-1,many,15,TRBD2,TGCGCCAGCAGCTCGGGACTAGCGGATTACAATGAGCAGTTCTTC,CASSSGLADYNEQFF
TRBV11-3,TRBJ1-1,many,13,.,TGTGCCAGCAGCTTCGGGTTTGACACTGAAGCTTTCTTT,CASSFGFDTEAFF
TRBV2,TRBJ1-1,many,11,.,TGTGCCAGCAGGGGGGCTGCTGAAGCTTTCTTT,CASRGAAEAFF
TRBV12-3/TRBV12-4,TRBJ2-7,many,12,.,TGTGCCAGCAGTTTTCGGGGGAACGAGCAGTACTTC,CASSFRGNEQYF
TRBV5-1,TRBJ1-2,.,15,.,TGCGCCAGCAGACCACAGGGTAATTTCAACTATGGCTACACCTTC,CASRPQGNFNYGYTF
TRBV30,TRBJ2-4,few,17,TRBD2,TGTGCCTGGAGTACCGCCGGGACTAGCGGGAGGGCCGGCATTCAGTACTTC,CAWSTAGTSGRAGIQYF
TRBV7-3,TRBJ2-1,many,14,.,TGTGCCAGCAGCCCATGGGACTCCTTGAATGAGCAGTTCTTC,CASSPWDSLNEQFF
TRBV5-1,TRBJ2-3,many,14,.,TGCGCCAGCAGCTTGGGGGCCTACACAGATACGCAGTATTTT,CASSLGAYTDTQYF
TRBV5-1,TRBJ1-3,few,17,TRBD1,TGCGCCAGCAGCCTGGGACAGGGGACGGTAGATGGAAACACCATATATTTT,CASSLGQGTVDGNTIYF
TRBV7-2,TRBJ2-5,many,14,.,TGTGCCAGCAGCTTACTCGGGAGTTCGGAGACCCAGTACTTC,CASSLLGSSETQYF
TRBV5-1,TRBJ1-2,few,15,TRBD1,TGCGCCAGCAGCTCGCAGACAACAGGGGGCTATGGCTACACCTTC,CASSSQTTGGYGYTF